This entry lists 22 T cell receptor beta chains sequenced from one sample in a study of blood T cells in healthy people across ages. With a J-beta primer mix and a sample-barcoded 5' primer, a second PCR ran about 7 to 11 cycles. Via MiXCR, TCRdb re-called the 5' RACE reads, giving one row per CDR3 protein. The sample records fewer than 1,000,000 distinct CDR3 sequences, 44% being singletons. Material: blood. These receptors all come from a man aged 55 to 70 in good health.

This chain links TRBV6-5 with TRBJ2-3; TRBD2 agrees at 9 bases. This CDR3 region has 14 residues. V was pared by 6 bases and J by 6 bases, with 7 bases of the junction left unmatched. CDR1 and CDR2 (germline): MNHEY, SVGAGI. CDR3 sequence: CASRPGLASDTQYF. CDR3 DNA: TGTGCCAGCAGACCGGGACTAGCATCTGATACGCAGTATTTT.

This chain connects TRBV3-1 to TRBJ1-6; 8 bases are shared with TRBD1. The V gene's germline CDR1 is LGHDT and CDR2 YNNKEL (reference sequence). V lost 1 base to trimming and J lost 0 bases; unmatched junction nucleotides: 8. The CDR3 runs to 19 residues. The DNA of the CDR3 is TGTGCCAGCAGCCAAGGCCGGACAGGGCCGCGCTCCTATAATTCACCCCTCCACTTT. It yields the protein CASSQGRTGPRSYNSPLHF.

The CDR3 reads CASSLVSGRTDTQYF. The CDR3 nucleotides are TGTGCCAGCAGCTTAGTTTCGGGGCGGACAGATACGCAGTATTTT. The gene calls are TRBV7-9 and TRBJ2-3; perhaps D is TRBD1 or TRBD2 (5 bases each). Germline lookup yields CDR1 SEHNR and CDR2 FQNEAQ (reference sequence). V was cut by 1 base and J by 3 bases, with 11 bases left in between. The CDR3 length is 15 residues.

The J gene is TRBJ2-2, the V gene TRBV6-2 or TRBV6-3; TRBD1 aligns across 7 bases. The J segment lost 3 bases and the V segment lost 3 bases, leaving 4 bases of the junction unmatched. The CDR3 sequence is 15 residues long. Germline-derived CDR1 and CDR2 are MNHEY and SVGEGT. The CDR3 protein is CASSYGDRYTGELFF. The CDR3 coding sequence is TGTGCCAGCAGTTATGGGGACAGATACACCGGGGAGCTGTTTTTT.

The rearrangement joins TRBV20-1 to TRBJ1-2; D is unclear. This CDR3 has 11 amino acids. Deletions cut 4 bases from V and 8 bases from J, with 11 bases between. The germline gives CDR1 DFQATT, CDR2 SNEGSKA (reference sequence). CDR3 sequence (DNA): TGCAGTGCTACCAAAATGGGGGGCTACACCTTC. This sequence encodes CSATKMGGYTF.

The chain combines TRBV6-1 with TRBJ2-5, with TRBD2 as a possible D gene (7 bases). The J call may be mistaken, given a closer DNA end match to TRBJ2-7. The CDR3 is made up of 13 amino acids. In germline, CDR1 is MNHNS, CDR2 SASEGT. This chain's CDR3 is CASSDLGGREQYF. The CDR3 DNA follows: TGTGCCAGCAGTGACCTCGGGGGGCGCGAGCAGTACTTC.

This clonotype was seen only a few times. The chain combines TRBV7-2 with TRBJ2-3; 11 bases are shared with TRBD1. CDR3 size: 15 residues. V lost 4 bases to trimming and J lost 5 bases; unmatched junction nucleotides: 5. In germline, CDR1 is SGHTA, CDR2 FQGNSA. CDR3 DNA sequence: TGTGCCAGCAGCTGGACAGGGGGCCAGGGAGATACGCAGTATTTT. It specifies CASSWTGGQGDTQYF.

This clonotype was seen only a few times. This chain uses TRBV5-1 with TRBJ2-3; 7 nucleotides match TRBD1. Germline V CDR1 and CDR2: SGHRS, YFSETQ. The V and J ends lost 4 bases and 7 bases, in that order; junction bases with no gene match: 12. The CDR3 covers 15 residues. The CDR3 sequence: CASSVDRVVLNTQYF. The DNA for the CDR3 is TGCGCCAGCAGCGTCGACAGGGTAGTACTAAATACGCAGTATTTT.

J is TRBJ2-7 and V is TRBV7-8; 8 positions agree with TRBD2. V shed 1 base, J shed 6 bases, and the junction held 2 bases outside the gene matches. The CDR3 loop spans 13 amino acids. Germline CDR1 reads SGHVS; CDR2 reads FQNEAQ. DNA for the CDR3: TGTGCCAGCAGCTTAGTCGGGAGGGGCGAGCAGTACTTC. Translating gives CASSLVGRGEQYF.

As concerns this clonotype: A much larger clone differs from this one at a single base, so this may be a read error. V usage is TRBV9 and J usage is TRBJ2-4; weak D call: TRBD2 (5 bases). The assigned J gene may be wrong: the sequence end matches TRBJ2-5 better. Germline V gene data show CDR1 as SGDLS and CDR2 as YYNGEE. The CDR3 consists of 15 residues. The CDR3 region has the DNA TGTGCCAGCAGCACCCCTTTCCCGGGGAATGAGACCCAGTACTTC. This gives the protein CASSTPFPGNETQYF.

This clonotype is a singleton in its sample. This chain joins TRBV18 and TRBJ2-3; no firm D call. Trimming stripped 0 bases from V and 0 bases from J, with 7 bases between. Germline V gene data show CDR1 as KGHSH and CDR2 as LQKENI. The CDR3 sequence is 15 residues long. The CDR3 loop is CASSPPRPSTDTQYF. CDR3 coding DNA: TGTGCCAGCTCACCACCCAGACCTAGCACAGATACGCAGTATTTT.

The chain uses TRBV6-5 and TRBJ1-1; D possibly corresponds to TRBD1 (5 bases). CDR3 length: 15 residues. CDR1 is MNHEY and CDR2 is SVGAGI in the germline V gene. Trimming shortened V by 0 bases and J by 5 bases, and 13 bases separated the two germline ends. The CDR3 nucleotides are TGTGCCAGCAGTTACTCGACGGCAGGGCGGACTGAAGCTTTCTTT. This encodes CASSYSTAGRTEAFF.

V usage is TRBV18 and J usage is TRBJ2-5; weak D call: TRBD2 (5 bases). The DNA end favors TRBJ2-7, so the J call may be wrong. The CDR3 is made up of 15 amino acids. Germline CDR1 and CDR2: KGHSH and LQKENI. The CDR3 DNA is TGTGCCAGCTCCGCCGCGGGCATGGTCGGTTACGAGCAGTACTTC. It yields the protein CASSAAGMVGYEQYF.

The chain has TRBV20-1 and TRBJ1-2; D gene ambiguous. The CDR3 is 13 residues long. V lost 0 bases to trimming and J lost 0 bases, with 5 bases between them. Per the germline V gene, CDR1 is DFQATT and CDR2 is SNEGSKA (reference sequence). In DNA form, the CDR3 reads TGCAGTGCTAGAGAAGAAACTAACTATGGCTACACCTTC. Translation: CSAREETNYGYTF.

Ten or more counts support this clonotype. The rearrangement links TRBV11-1 to TRBJ2-7, with D unclear. The V gene lost 4 bases and the J gene lost 3 bases, with 13 bases spanning the gap. The CDR3 loop spans 14 amino acids. Germline CDR1 and CDR2: SGHAT and FQDESV (reference sequence). In DNA form, the CDR3 reads TGTGCCAGCAGCTCTGGTCTAGACCTCTACGAGCAGTACTTC. Its translation: CASSSGLDLYEQYF.

This clonotype showed up many times. The rearrangement uses TRBV7-9 and TRBJ2-5, with D tentatively TRBD2 (5 bases). Trimming took off 7 bases at V and 5 bases at J, with 14 bases between the two ends. The CDR3 runs 13 residues. Germline CDR1 and CDR2: SEHNR and FQNEAQ (reference sequence). The CDR3 DNA is TGTGCCAGCATCGAGGGCCCCGGGGAGACCCAGTACTTC. This gives the protein CASIEGPGETQYF. Using reference TRBV7-9 and TRBJ2-5 for the parts outside the CDR3, the full variable domain is DTGVSQNPRHKITKRGQNVTFRCDPISEHNRLYWYRQTLGQGPEFLTYFQNEAQLEKSRLLSDRFSAERPKGSFSTLEIQRTEQGDSAMYLCASIEGPGETQYFGPGTRLLVL.

V is TRBV6-1 and J is TRBJ1-2; D gene uncertain. The CDR3 spans 13 residues. Germline V gene sequence: CDR1 MNHNS, CDR2 SASEGT. Deletions cut 8 bases from V and 1 base from J, with 11 bases between. CDR3 DNA: TGTGCCAGCCGGATAGATAGTAACTATGGCTACACCTTC. Translated: CASRIDSNYGYTF.

The genes are TRBV12-3 or TRBV12-4 and TRBJ2-2; 9 positions match TRBD2. There are 15 residues in the CDR3. V trimming: 5 bases; J trimming: 4 bases; junction bases outside the gene matches: 5. The CDR3: CASSPGLASTGELFF. As DNA, the CDR3 is TGTGCCAGCAGTCCGGGACTAGCTTCCACCGGGGAGCTGTTTTTT.

This clonotype was counted only a few times. The chain employs TRBV6-5 and TRBJ2-2, with 8 bases identical to TRBD1. Trimming removed 2 bases from V and 1 base from J; junction bases left unmatched: 0. This CDR3 contains 15 residues. CDR1 MNHEY and CDR2 SVGAGI come from the germline V gene. The CDR3 bases are TGTGCCAGCAGTTACGACAGGGGGAACACCGGGGAGCTGTTTTTT. This gives the protein CASSYDRGNTGELFF.

This clonotype showed up just a few times. The chain employs TRBV7-2 and TRBJ1-2; TRBD1 agrees at 9 bases. Looked up from germline, CDR1 is SGHTA and CDR2 is FQGNSA. J lost 12 bases, V lost 6 bases, and 8 bases had no gene match. The length of the CDR3 is 12 residues. CDR3 sequence (DNA): TGTGCCAGCAGTTCACCCCGGACAGGGGACACCTTC. Its protein is CASSSPRTGDTF.

This clonotype was seen ten or more times. This chain links TRBV24-1 with TRBJ2-5; tentative D call: TRBD1 (5 bases). V lost 1 base, J lost 3 bases, and 5 bases lay in between. Germline V gives CDR1 KGHDR, CDR2 SFDVKD. This CDR3 has 13 amino acids. CDR3 sequence reads: CATSDFREETQYF. In nucleotides, the CDR3 is TGTGCCACCAGTGATTTCAGGGAAGAGACCCAGTACTTC.

This clonotype has more than one count but fewer than ten. V and J are TRBV2 and TRBJ1-4, with a tentative D call TRBD1 (5 bases). CDR1 is SNHLY and CDR2 is FYNNEI in the germline V gene. V lost 3 bases, J lost 0 bases, and 11 bases lay in between. The CDR3 runs 16 residues. CDR3 coding DNA: TGTGCCAGCAGTGAGGGGACCGAAGCAACTAATGAAAAACTGTTTTTT. As protein: CASSEGTEATNEKLFF.